These T cell receptor beta chains were read from a single sample in a study of PD-1 blockade in classical Hodgkin lymphoma. TCRdb's table, derived via immunoSEQ multiplex PCR, lists solely in-frame clones and lacks some. The sample lists 95,000 to 100,000 clones; roughly 90% were seen once. The source material was peripheral blood mononuclear cells (PBMCs), sampled before the second cycle of nivolumab. The receptors originated from a human donor with classical Hodgkin lymphoma. Both conserved end residues are part of each CDR3. Each record gives: clone size, J gene, D gene, V gene, CDR3 length, CDR3 DNA, CDR3 protein. D genes are given only for firm matches. Clone size is shown for a subset of rows, as once, few, many or a class of expanded clone.

- TRBJ1-2 - TRBV7-2 13 TGTGCCAGCAGCCCCGCGCTGAACTATGGCTACACCTTC CASSPALNYGYTF
- TRBJ2-1 - TRBV5-1 15 TGCGCCAGCAGCTTGGGACAGACCTCTACGGGTGAGCAGTTCTTC CASSLGQTSTGEQFF
- TRBJ1-1 - TRBV5-8 17 TGTGCCAGCAGCTTATCCAGGGGCCCCCTAATGAACACTGAAGCTTTCTTT CASSLSRGPLMNTEAFF
- TRBJ2-1 - TRBV7-8 15 TGTGCCAGCAGCCCTAGGAGGGGTGATAGCAATGAGCAGTTCTTC CASSPRRGDSNEQFF
once TRBJ2-3 - TRBV4-2 16 TGTGCCAGCAGCCAAGATACAGGGTCTGTCTTTGATACGCAGTATTTT CASSQDTGSVFDTQYF
- TRBJ2-5 TRBD1 TRBV4-3 18 TGCGCCAGCAGCCAAGGGGGGGGGACAGGGCAGGGCCGAGGGACCCAGTACTTC CASSQGGGTGQGRGTQYF
- TRBJ2-7 - TRBV6-5 14 TGTGCCAGCACTAGAGGGGGGGCCTTCTACGAGCAGTACTTC CASTRGGAFYEQYF
- TRBJ1-4 - TRBV9 15 TGTGCCAGCAGCGTAGGGGATGCAACTAATGAAAAACTGTTTTTT CASSVGDATNEKLFF
few TRBJ2-3 TRBD1 TRBV10-2 13 TGCGCCAGCAGACAGGGGGCTGGGGATACGCAGTATTTT CASRQGAGDTQYF
- TRBJ2-2 TRBD2 TRBV10-1 16 TGCGCCAGCAGTGCCGTGCGGGGGGTGGACACCGGGGAGCTGTTTTTT CASSAVRGVDTGELFF
- TRBJ2-1 TRBD2 TRBV25-1 15 TGTGCCAGCAGTGCAAGGGAGGGCGTCGGGGTTGAGCAGTTCTTC CASSAREGVGVEQFF
- TRBJ1-6 TRBD1 TRBV5-6 14 TGTGCCAGCAGCTTTCAGGGGGGTACCTCACCCCTCCACTTT CASSFQGGTSPLHF
- TRBJ2-7 - TRBV19 13 TGTGCCAGTAGTTGGGACCCTACCTACGAGCAGTACTTC CASSWDPTYEQYF
- TRBJ2-7 - TRBV19 14 TGTGCCAGTAGTATATCCCAGCTCTCCTACGAGCAGTACTTC CASSISQLSYEQYF
- TRBJ2-3 - TRBV6-5 13 TGTGCCAGCAGACCCCTGCGGCCAGATACGCAGTATTTT CASRPLRPDTQYF
- TRBJ2-7 TRBD1 TRBV6-4 14 TGTGCCAGCAGTGTCAACAGGGGACCCTACGAGCAGTACTTC CASSVNRGPYEQYF
- TRBJ2-6 - TRBV30 14 TGTGCCTGGAGTAGAGGGGGTGGGGCCAACGTCCTGACTTTC CAWSRGGGANVLTF
- TRBJ1-1 TRBD1 TRBV28 15 TGTGCCAGCAGTTTATCGGGACAGGGTAGCACTGAAGCTTTCTTT CASSLSGQGSTEAFF
- TRBJ1-5 TRBD1 TRBV19 15 TGTGCCGGTTCCCGGGACAGATATAGCAATCAGCCCCAGCATTTT CAGSRDRYSNQPQHF
- TRBJ2-5 - TRBV30 12 TGTGCCTGGGGGGAAGGGGTTGAGACCCAGTACTTC CAWGEGVETQYF
- TRBJ1-4 - TRBV19 12 TGTGCCACCCACAGCCCCGGGGAAAAACTGTTTTTT CATHSPGEKLFF
- TRBJ1-1 - TRBV6-5 15 TGTGCCAGCAGTTACTCTATTGGGGGCGCGACTGAAGCTTTCTTT CASSYSIGGATEAFF
- TRBJ2-7 TRBD1 TRBV27 15 TGTGCCAGCAGTTCTACCCCCGGGACAGCCTACGAGCAGTACTTC CASSSTPGTAYEQYF
- TRBJ2-1 - TRBV19 13 TGTGCCAGTAGCGGGGGATCGTACAATGAGCAGTTCTTC CASSGGSYNEQFF
- TRBJ2-1 TRBD2 TRBV5-4 15 TGTGCCAGCGGACGAGGCGGGGGGGCCTACAATGAGCAGTTCTTC CASGRGGGAYNEQFF
- TRBJ1-2 TRBD1 TRBV6-5 15 TGTGCCAGCACCATACGACAGGGGGCTGACTATGGCTACACCTTC CASTIRQGADYGYTF
- TRBJ1-5 - TRBV5-1 13 TGCGCCAGCAGCAAAGGGGGGAATCAGCCCCAGCATTTT CASSKGGNQPQHF
- TRBJ1-4 - TRBV5-4 13 TGTGCCAGCAGCGCAGGACTGGATGAAAAACTGTTTTTT CASSAGLDEKLFF
- TRBJ1-1 TRBD1 TRBV9 19 TGTGCCAGCAGCGCGAGTAGACTCCTGATTCCGGGACAGGGGGCTGAAGCTTTCTTT CASSASRLLIPGQGAEAFF
- TRBJ2-5 - TRBV18 15 TGTGCCAGCTCACCAGCTGGACCCCGAGGGGAGACCCAGTACTTC CASSPAGPRGETQYF
few TRBJ2-5 - TRBV4-2 14 TGTGCCAGCAGCCAAGATATACCCGGGGAGACCCAGTACTTC CASSQDIPGETQYF
- TRBJ2-3 TRBD2 TRBV6-4 14 TGTGCCACCGCAGCGGGGGGGACCACAGATACGCAGTATTTT CATAAGGTTDTQYF
- TRBJ2-3 - TRBV28 12 TGTGCCAGCAGTGAAAGGTCAGATACGCAGTATTTT CASSERSDTQYF
- TRBJ2-3 - TRBV29-1 14 TGCAGCGCCGACCGGGACAAGAGCACAGATACGCAGTATTTT CSADRDKSTDTQYF
- TRBJ2-7 - TRBV21-1 10 TGTGCCAGCAGCAGGTACGAGCAGTACTTC CASSRYEQYF
- TRBJ2-2 - TRBV27 14 TGTGCCAGCAGTCACCCCGAGAAAACCGGGGAGCTGTTTTTT CASSHPEKTGELFF
- TRBJ1-3 - TRBV4-2 15 TGTGCCAGCGGTTCCTACGGACTGGGGGGAAACACCATATATTTT CASGSYGLGGNTIYF
few TRBJ1-1 - TRBV11-3 13 TGTGCCAGCAGCTTAGAGACAGGACTTGAAGCTTTCTTT CASSLETGLEAFF
- TRBJ1-1 - TRBV2 14 TGTGCCAGCAGATTCAGGGTCAGAAACACTGAAGCTTTCTTT CASRFRVRNTEAFF
- TRBJ1-2 - TRBV19 14 TGTGCCAGTAGTCCTAGGGGGGGTCGGTATGGCTACACCTTC CASSPRGGRYGYTF
- TRBJ1-6 - TRBV4-2 16 TGTGCCAGCAGCCAAGAGGGGGGTTCCTATAATTCACCCCTCCACTTT CASSQEGGSYNSPLHF
- TRBJ2-3 TRBD1 TRBV4-2 18 TGTGCCAGCAGCCAAGAAATTTCGGTGGGGACAGGACCGGATACGCAGTATTTT CASSQEISVGTGPDTQYF
- TRBJ1-2 - TRBV4-2 13 TGTGCCAGCAGCCCCCTAGGGGATTATGGCTACACCTTC CASSPLGDYGYTF
- TRBJ2-1 TRBD1 TRBV4-2 16 TGTGCCAGCAGCCCCAAGGGGACAGGGACGTACAATGAGCAGTTCTTC CASSPKGTGTYNEQFF
- TRBJ2-4 TRBD2 TRBV11-2 19 TGTGCCAGCAGCACCCTAGCGGGGGGGCCTAAGGAAGCCAAAAACATTCAGTACTTC CASSTLAGGPKEAKNIQYF
- TRBJ1-1 TRBD1 TRBV5-6 13 TGTGCCAGCAGCTTGGCCGGACAGGATGAAGCTTTCTTT CASSLAGQDEAFF
- TRBJ1-5 - TRBV5-5 13 TGTGCCAGCAGCTTTGGAGCTAAGCAGCCCCAGCATTTT CASSFGAKQPQHF
- TRBJ2-5 - TRBV28 14 TGTGCCAGCAGTCCCGTACTAGGGCGAGAGACCCAGTACTTC CASSPVLGRETQYF
- TRBJ1-2 TRBD1 TRBV19 14 TGTGCCAGTAGATCGGGGGACAGGGGCTATGGCTACACCTTC CASRSGDRGYGYTF
- TRBJ1-1 TRBD1 TRBV29-1 12 TGCAGCGTTCAACAGGGGGTCACTGAAGCTTTCTTT CSVQQGVTEAFF
- TRBJ1-1 - TRBV6-4 14 TGTGCCAGCAGTGAGCAGGGTCGGAACACTGAAGCTTTCTTT CASSEQGRNTEAFF
- TRBJ1-6 - TRBV5-1 15 TGCGCCAGCACATCCCGAGGGGATTTCAATTCACCCCTCCACTTT CASTSRGDFNSPLHF
- TRBJ1-6 - TRBV30 14 TGTGCCTGCATGCCCGGGACAAATGATTCACCCCTCCACTTT CACMPGTNDSPLHF
- TRBJ1-2 - TRBV6-1 12 TGTGCCAGCAGTGAACTAGCAAGAGGCTACACCTTC CASSELARGYTF
- TRBJ1-5 - TRBV9 14 TGTGCCAGAAGGGTGGCATATAGCAATCAGCCCCAGCATTTT CARRVAYSNQPQHF
- TRBJ1-2 - TRBV5-1 14 TGCGCCAGCAGCTTGGCGGGGCTTGGCTATGGCTACACCTTC CASSLAGLGYGYTF